What follows are 31 T cell receptor beta chains derived from one specimen sequenced in a study of beta chain features in type 1 diabetes. Investigators reverse transcribed all isolated RNA, so they sequenced expressed TCRB transcripts. Assay used: immunoSEQ multiplex PCR; TCRdb lists only in-frame clones, some missing. The table records some 160,000 clones, roughly 9.1% of them present only once. Sequencing was done on a sample of central memory CD4+ T cells from blood. The receptors come from a woman between 18 and 30 years old in good health.

This clone was detected only a few times. V usage is TRBV30 and J usage is TRBJ1-1, with 10 bases aligning to TRBD1. J gave up 3 bases and V 8 bases, and 15 bases lay outside the gene matches. Per the germline V gene, CDR1 is GTSNPN and CDR2 is SVGIG (reference sequence). CDR3 length: 16 residues. The CDR3 is CALTGDRGRQDTEAFF. In DNA form, the CDR3 reads TGTGCCCTCACAGGGGACAGGGGACGGCAGGACACTGAAGCTTTCTTT.

The table lists this clone with a few counts. V is TRBV15 and J is TRBJ1-2; unclear D gene. There are 13 residues in the CDR3. The ends were cut back, 1 base at V and 5 bases at J, with 8 bases in the middle. CDR1 and CDR2 (germline): LNHNV, YYDKDF (reference sequence). As DNA, the CDR3 is TGTGCCACCAGCAGAGCCGGAGGATATGGCTACACCTTC. Amino acids: CATSRAGGYGYTF.

This clone was found a few times. CDR3: CASSLDRESDTQYF. In nucleotides, the CDR3 is TGTGCCAGCAGCCTGGACAGGGAGTCAGATACGCAGTATTTT. J is TRBJ2-3 and V is TRBV9; 8 nucleotides match TRBD1. Trimming took 4 bases from V and 4 from J; bases not matched to a gene: 5. This CDR3 spans 14 amino acids. Germline V gives CDR1 SGDLS, CDR2 YYNGEE.

This clone has a handful of counts. This sequence joins TRBV7-2 and TRBJ1-2; D is uncertain. The CDR3 runs 11 residues. V shed 4 bases and J shed 7 bases, with 7 bases lying between them. Germline assignment: CDR1 SGHTA and CDR2 FQGNSA. CDR3 sequence: CASSSEVGYTF. The CDR3 nucleotides are TGTGCCAGCAGCTCAGAGGTTGGCTACACCTTC.

The rearrangement uses TRBV29-1 and TRBJ2-1; maybe TRBD2 (6 bases). V was clipped by 4 bases and J by 4 bases, with 14 bases between them. This CDR3 is built from 14 residues. The germline V gene has CDR1 SQVTM and CDR2 ANQGSEA. CDR3 in DNA: TGCAGCGTTGGTTCGCGGGAACGTTACAATGAGCAGTTCTTC. This sequence encodes CSVGSRERYNEQFF.

This clone was counted only a few times. The rearrangement joins TRBV6-6 to TRBJ1-4; 7 bases fit TRBD1. J gave up 2 bases and V 2 bases, and 5 bases lay outside the gene matches. Germline assignment: CDR1 MNHNY and CDR2 SVGAGI (reference sequence). The CDR3 runs to 16 residues. The DNA for the CDR3 is TGTGCCAGCAGTTACAGGGGGCTTGGCACTAATGAAAAACTGTTTTTT. It is translated as CASSYRGLGTNEKLFF.

DNA for the CDR3: TGTGCCAGCAGTCAAACGGGGGCCAAAAACATTCAGTACTTC. Translation gives CASSQTGAKNIQYF. The V call is TRBV6-1, the J call TRBJ2-4; perhaps TRBD2 as D (5 bases). The germline V gene encodes CDR1 MNHNS and CDR2 SASEGT. Trimming removed 5 bases at V and 1 base at J, with 9 bases between. This CDR3 contains 14 residues.

J is TRBJ1-2 and V is TRBV30, with a possible D match to TRBD1 (6 bases). Trimming pared 2 bases from V and 8 bases from J, leaving 18 bases between. The CDR3 covers 14 residues. Germline V lookup: CDR1 GTSNPN, CDR2 SVGIG (reference sequence). The CDR3 sequence is CAWSTTGVQGGYTF. The DNA of the CDR3 is TGTGCCTGGAGTACGACAGGCGTTCAGGGAGGCTACACCTTC.

The chain carries TRBV9 and TRBJ2-5; 10 nucleotides align to TRBD1. The CDR3 runs to 16 residues. Germline-derived CDR1 and CDR2 are SGDLS and YYNGEE. V was clipped by 0 bases and J by 0 bases; unmatched bases: 2. CDR3 DNA sequence: TGTGCCAGCAGCGTAGGGACAGGGGGGTACCAAGAGACCCAGTACTTC. As protein: CASSVGTGGYQETQYF.

There are a few counts of this clone. The chain is built from TRBV7-9 and TRBJ1-2, with 8 bases fitting TRBD1. CDR3 length equals 15 residues. The J segment lost 5 bases and the V segment lost 5 bases, leaving 10 bases of the junction unmatched. Germline lookup yields CDR1 SEHNR and CDR2 FQNEAQ (reference sequence). The CDR3 region is CASSQGQGFSYGYTF. The CDR3 DNA sequence: TGTGCCAGCAGCCAAGGACAGGGCTTTTCTTATGGCTACACCTTC.

A few counts support this clone. The CDR3 is CASSLGVTADTQYF. CDR3 bases: TGTGCCAGCAGCTTAGGGGTCACAGCAGATACGCAGTATTTT. This chain joins TRBV5-4 and TRBJ2-3, with D perhaps TRBD1 (5 bases). The CDR3 totals 14 residues. Germline CDR1 reads SGHNT; CDR2 reads YYREEE (reference sequence). V was pared by 2 bases and J by 4 bases, with 11 bases between.

A few counts support this clone. The gene calls are TRBV6-1 and TRBJ2-5; TRBD2 matches at 8 bases. V lost 1 base and J lost 4; bases outside the gene matches: 11. Germline values: CDR1 MNHNS, CDR2 SASEGT. This CDR3 is built from 17 residues. CDR3 amino acids: CASSEGNLAGALETQYF. CDR3 in DNA: TGTGCCAGCAGTGAAGGGAACCTAGCGGGCGCCCTAGAGACCCAGTACTTC.

The rearrangement uses TRBV5-6 and TRBJ2-7; D call uncertain. V dropped 3 bases and J dropped 4 bases, with 5 bases sitting between them. The CDR3 totals 11 residues. The germline V gene encodes CDR1 SGHDT and CDR2 YYEEEE. As DNA, the CDR3 is TGTGCCAGCAGCTCTCTGTACGAGCAGTACTTC. As protein: CASSSLYEQYF.

The chain uses TRBV6-5 and TRBJ2-3; D is undetermined. Trimming shortened V by 6 bases and J by 5 bases, and 15 bases separated the two germline ends. The CDR3 sequence is 14 residues long. Looked up from germline, CDR1 is MNHEY and CDR2 is SVGAGI. The CDR3 loop is CASSRTKRLDTQYF. For the CDR3, the DNA is TGTGCCAGCAGCCGCACGAAAAGACTAGATACGCAGTATTTT.

This clone has a handful of counts. V usage is TRBV5-1 and J usage is TRBJ2-2; 10 nucleotides match TRBD2. CDR3 length: 15 residues. V shed 7 bases and J 3 bases; nucleotides not matched to a gene: 6. Germline V gene sequence: CDR1 SGHRS, CDR2 YFSETQ. The CDR3 spells CASAWTSGDTGELFF. CDR3 bases: TGCGCCAGCGCCTGGACTAGCGGAGACACCGGGGAGCTGTTTTTT.

The V gene is TRBV2, the J gene TRBJ1-2; maybe TRBD1 (5 bases). CDR1 and CDR2 from the germline V gene are SNHLY and FYNNEI. CDR3 size: 15 residues. The V and J ends lost 6 bases and 5 bases respectively, with 19 bases between them. This chain's CDR3 is CASSPNYQGGYGYTF. CDR3 DNA: TGTGCCAGCAGCCCAAACTATCAGGGAGGATATGGCTACACCTTC. The variable domain in full, with the rest retrieved from reference TRBV2 and TRBJ1-2, is EPEVTQTPSHQVTQMGQEVILRCVPISNHLYFYWYRQILGQKVEFLVSFYNNEISEKSEIFDDQFSVERPDGSNFTLKIRSTKLEDSAMYFCASSPNYQGGYGYTFGSGTRLTVV.

This chain uses TRBV2 with TRBJ2-5; TRBD1 might be the D (6 bases). Germline V lookup: CDR1 SNHLY, CDR2 FYNNEI. The V gene lost 5 bases and the J gene lost 2 bases, with 9 bases spanning the gap. CDR3 length equals 13 residues. CDR3 region: CASSYTGQETQYF. The CDR3 nucleotides read TGTGCCAGCAGTTACACAGGGCAAGAGACCCAGTACTTC. The full variable domain, its missing parts supplied by reference TRBV2 and TRBJ2-5, is EPEVTQTPSHQVTQMGQEVILRCVPISNHLYFYWYRQILGQKVEFLVSFYNNEISEKSEIFDDQFSVERPDGSNFTLKIRSTKLEDSAMYFCASSYTGQETQYFGPGTRLLVL.

The chain couples TRBV6-6 to TRBJ2-3; 9 bases agree with TRBD2. The CDR3 has 15 amino acids. Germline CDR1 reads MNHNY; CDR2 reads SVGAGI (reference sequence). Trimming cost V 5 bases and J 3 bases; bases outside gene matches: 6. CDR3 coding DNA: TGTGCCAGCAGTGCGCGGGGGGGCCGGACAGATACGCAGTATTTT. Amino acids: CASSARGGRTDTQYF.

This chain links TRBV9 with TRBJ1-5; D perhaps matches TRBD1 (5 bases). V lost 2 bases to trimming and J lost 6 bases, with 9 bases between them. The CDR3 is made up of 13 amino acids. CDR1 is SGDLS and CDR2 is YYNGEE in the germline V gene. CDR3 region: CASSVGGFQPQHF. As DNA, the CDR3 is TGTGCCAGCAGCGTCGGGGGTTTTCAGCCCCAGCATTTT.

J is TRBJ2-5 and V is TRBV7-2; TRBD1 matches 12 bases. Germline lookup yields CDR1 SGHTA and CDR2 FQGNSA. J was trimmed by 4 bases and V by 5 bases; bases with no gene match: 8. The CDR3 runs to 16 residues. CDR3 bases: TGTGCCAGCAGCCGAGGGGGACAGGGGGCGCGAGAGACCCAGTACTTC. Translating gives CASSRGGQGARETQYF. The full variable domain, in which reference TRBV7-2 and TRBJ2-5 provide the parts outside the CDR3, is GAGVSQSPSNKVTEKGKDVELRCDPISGHTALYWYRQSLGQGLEFLIYFQGNSAPDKSGLPSDRFSAERTGGSVSTLTIQRTQQEDSAVYLCASSRGGQGARETQYFGPGTRLLVL.

The chain combines TRBV6-5 with TRBJ2-1; possible D gene TRBD2, 6 bases. Trimming removed 5 bases from V and 5 bases from J, with 13 bases in between. There are 14 residues in the CDR3. The germline V gene has CDR1 MNHEY and CDR2 SVGAGI. As DNA, the CDR3 is TGTGCCAGCAGTGGCGGGACTTATAACAATGAGCAGTTCTTC. Its protein product is CASSGGTYNNEQFF.

There are a few counts of this clone. The chain couples TRBV9 to TRBJ1-1; D ambiguous. This CDR3 spans 16 amino acids. V was clipped by 0 bases and J by 1 base, with 13 bases between them. Germline V gene lookup returns CDR1 SGDLS and CDR2 YYNGEE. The CDR3 DNA sequence: TGTGCCAGCAGCGTAGGAGGTCGGATGGGGAACACTGAAGCTTTCTTT. Amino acid sequence: CASSVGGRMGNTEAFF.

This clone was counted only a few times. The chain links TRBV29-1 to TRBJ1-1, with D perhaps TRBD1 (6 bases). Per the germline V gene, CDR1 is SQVTM and CDR2 is ANQGSEA. Trimming stripped 2 bases from V and 2 bases from J, with 9 bases between. This CDR3 comprises 13 residues. The CDR3 region has the DNA TGCAGCGTTGAAAGAGGGGGAAACACTGAAGCTTTCTTT. Amino acid sequence: CSVERGGNTEAFF.

This clone was recorded a few times. V gene TRBV30 combines with J gene TRBJ2-3; 10 positions match TRBD1. This CDR3 spans 13 amino acids. Germline CDR1 reads GTSNPN; CDR2 reads SVGIG (reference sequence). Unmatched junction bases numbered 5, after V lost 8 bases and J lost 3 bases. The CDR3 DNA reads TGTGCCAGCCGGGACAGGGGAACAGATACGCAGTATTTT. This translates into CASRDRGTDTQYF. Looking up the rest from reference TRBV30 and TRBJ2-3 gives the full variable domain: SQTIHQWPATLVQPVGSPLSLECTVEGTSNPNLYWYRQAAGRGLQLLFYSVGIGQISSEVPQNLSASRPQDRQFILSSKKLLLSDSGFYLCASRDRGTDTQYFGPGTRLTVL.

This clone was counted a few times. This chain connects TRBV7-8 to TRBJ2-7; 9 bases are a match to TRBD1. The J segment lost 5 bases and the V segment lost 7 bases, leaving 15 bases of the junction unmatched. Germline-derived CDR1 and CDR2 are SGHVS and FQNEAQ. This CDR3 contains 16 residues. The CDR3 sequence is CASTLYGGQGYNEQYF. The CDR3 DNA follows: TGTGCCAGCACCCTCTATGGGGGACAGGGTTACAACGAGCAGTACTTC.

The V gene is TRBV18, the J gene TRBJ1-2; TRBD1 might be the D (5 bases). Germline V gene lookup returns CDR1 KGHSH and CDR2 LQKENI. The CDR3 totals 15 residues. The V end was cut by 6 bases, the J end by 4 bases, with 18 bases between. The CDR3 nucleotides are TGTGCCAGCTCCCCGGGCCTCCAGGGCTCCTATGGCTACACCTTC. It codes for CASSPGLQGSYGYTF.

In this sample, this clone turned up a few times. The chain has TRBV5-1 and TRBJ1-1; TRBD1 aligns across 11 bases. Germline V gene data show CDR1 as SGHRS and CDR2 as YFSETQ. The V and J ends lost 0 bases and 5 bases, in that order; junction bases with no gene match: 3. This CDR3 comprises 15 residues. The CDR3 DNA follows: TGCGCCAGCAGCTTGGGGGACAGGGGGGGGACTGAAGCTTTCTTT. Translation gives CASSLGDRGGTEAFF.

In its sample, this clone was seen a few times. V usage is TRBV18 and J usage is TRBJ2-5; D not resolved. Trimming removed 3 bases at V and 3 bases at J, with 8 bases between. CDR1 KGHSH and CDR2 LQKENI come from the germline V gene. The CDR3 is made up of 13 amino acids. CDR3 region: CASSPDSKETQYF. CDR3 nucleotides: TGTGCCAGCTCACCTGACTCGAAAGAGACCCAGTACTTC.

The chain has TRBV30 and TRBJ2-1; D is undetermined. The CDR3 length is 11 residues. V lost 4 bases to trimming and J lost 9 bases, with 10 bases between them. The germline V gene encodes CDR1 GTSNPN and CDR2 SVGIG (reference sequence). The chain's CDR3 is CAWINTVEQFF. Written as DNA, the CDR3 is TGTGCCTGGATCAATACGGTTGAGCAGTTCTTC.

The chain uses TRBV7-2 and TRBJ2-5; D might be TRBD1 (5 bases). The CDR3 loop spans 14 amino acids. CDR1 and CDR2 (germline): SGHTA, FQGNSA. Trimming cost V 5 bases and J 2 bases, with 12 bases left between them. CDR3 loop: CASSPLGEQETQYF. The CDR3 coding sequence is TGTGCCAGCAGCCCGTTAGGGGAACAAGAGACCCAGTACTTC.

The genes are TRBV11-2 and TRBJ2-1; a possible D gene is TRBD2 (5 bases). Germline V gene data show CDR1 as SGHAT and CDR2 as FQNNGV. Deletions cut 1 base from V and 8 bases from J, with 12 bases between. The CDR3 has 14 amino acids. The CDR3 loop reads CASSLVLAKYEQFF. The CDR3 DNA is TGTGCCAGCAGCTTAGTCCTAGCTAAGTATGAGCAGTTCTTC. The variable domain in full, with the rest retrieved from reference TRBV11-2 and TRBJ2-1, is EAGVAQSPRYKIIEKRQSVAFWCNPISGHATLYWYQQILGQGPKLLIQFQNNGVVDDSQLPKDRFSAERLKGVDSTLKIQPAKLEDSAVYLCASSLVLAKYEQFFGPGTRLTVL.